Below are 29 T cell receptor beta chains sequenced from a single sample in a study of shared clonotypes between healthy human individuals. The naive CD8 subset, CD45RO-negative cells positively selected for CCR7, excluded terminally differentiated effector memory CD45RA+ cells. Clones were read by immunoSEQ multiplex PCR, and TCRdb kept only the in-frame ones, dropping some. This table holds around 1.9 million clones, just under 95% found once. What was sequenced was naive CD8+ T cells from PBMCs. The source is a man between 18 and 35 years old in good health. Some clones in this sample may be carry-over from other donors' samples.

The rearrangement links TRBV19 to TRBJ2-3; 9 nucleotides match TRBD1. CDR3 length equals 13 residues. Germline CDR1 LNHDA, CDR2 SQIVND (reference sequence). Unmatched junction bases numbered 5, after V lost 9 bases and J lost 4 bases. This chain's CDR3 is CASRDRAADTQYF. CDR3 nucleotides: TGTGCCAGCCGGGACAGGGCCGCAGATACGCAGTATTTT.

Written as DNA, the CDR3 is TGTGCCAGCAGTTACTCGACCCTAGCGTACGAGCAGTACTTC. Its translation is CASSYSTLAYEQYF. The J gene is TRBJ2-7, the V gene TRBV6-5, with D perhaps matching TRBD2 (6 bases). The CDR3 extends over 14 amino acids. The germline V gene has CDR1 MNHEY and CDR2 SVGAGI. Deletions cut 0 bases from V and 4 bases from J, with 10 bases between.

The rearrangement joins TRBV27 to TRBJ2-7, with a weak D call TRBD1 (5 bases). This CDR3 region has 15 residues. V dropped 3 bases and J dropped 2 bases, with 14 bases sitting between them. The germline gives CDR1 MNHEY, CDR2 SMNVEV (reference sequence). The CDR3 region is CASSFNWGGTYEQYF. The CDR3 DNA sequence: TGTGCCAGCAGTTTCAATTGGGGCGGAACCTACGAGCAGTACTTC.

This clone was picked up a small number of times. This sample also contains other DNA sequences that code for the same CDR3. The V call is TRBV29-1, the J call TRBJ1-1; D not resolved. The CDR3 is made up of 12 amino acids. The germline V gene encodes CDR1 SQVTM and CDR2 ANQGSEA. The ends were cut back, 5 bases at V and 0 bases at J, with 7 bases in the middle. CDR3 coding DNA: TGCAGCGTTATAGGATTGAACACTGAAGCTTTCTTT. This translates into CSVIGLNTEAFF.

Comment on this clone: Within the sample, other DNA sequences also encode this same CDR3. The V call is TRBV7-9, the J call TRBJ2-3, with 7 bases lining up with TRBD2. The germline CDR1 and CDR2 sequences are SEHNR and FQNEAQ (reference sequence). The CDR3 is made up of 14 amino acids. J lost 3 bases, V lost 5 bases, and 5 bases had no gene match. CDR3 in amino acids: CASSPSGNTDTQYF. The CDR3 DNA follows: TGTGCCAGCAGCCCAAGCGGGAATACAGATACGCAGTATTTT.

This clone was seen a single time. The chain links TRBV5-3 to TRBJ1-1; no clear D. TRBV5-3 belongs to the ORF category, with a function that is uncertain. CDR3 length: 14 residues. V was cut by 0 bases and J by 0 bases, with 6 bases left in between. The CDR3 nucleotides are TGTGCCAGAAGCTTGGCCTCCGTGAACACTGAAGCTTTCTTT. This encodes CARSLASVNTEAFF.

This clone was seen only a few times. V gene TRBV4-1 combines with J gene TRBJ1-5; D call uncertain. Germline CDR1 and CDR2: MGHRA and YSYEKL. V was pared by 0 bases and J by 6 bases, with 12 bases between. The CDR3 covers 15 residues. The CDR3 DNA follows: TGCGCCAGCAGCCAAGATTTACGGGGTGCTCAGCCCCAGCATTTT. Its protein is CASSQDLRGAQPQHF.

This sequence joins TRBV7-9 and TRBJ2-3, with D unresolved. Germline assignment: CDR1 SEHNR and CDR2 FQNEAQ (reference sequence). V was trimmed by 5 bases and J by 0 bases, leaving 9 bases between them. The CDR3 spans 14 residues. The CDR3 region is CASSPSSSTDTQYF. CDR3 sequence (DNA): TGTGCCAGCAGCCCGTCCTCCAGCACAGATACGCAGTATTTT.

Here the CDR3 DNA reads TGCGCCAGCAGCCCAACCAAGGGATTCATGAACACTGAAGCTTTCTTT. It yields the protein CASSPTKGFMNTEAFF. The genes are TRBV5-1 and TRBJ1-1; unclear D gene. The V gene lost 4 bases and the J gene lost 0 bases, with 16 bases spanning the gap. Germline assignment: CDR1 SGHRS and CDR2 YFSETQ. The CDR3 extends over 16 amino acids.

This chain joins TRBV10-3 and TRBJ2-7; no reliable D call. The CDR3 consists of 12 residues. Germline assignment: CDR1 ENHRY and CDR2 SYGVKD. V was trimmed by 10 bases and J by 0 bases, leaving 10 bases between them. This chain's CDR3 is CANGINSYEQYF. The CDR3 DNA sequence: TGTGCCAACGGCATAAACTCCTACGAGCAGTACTTC.

The chain has TRBV29-1 and TRBJ2-1; D gene uncertain. The germline V gene has CDR1 SQVTM and CDR2 ANQGSEA. Trimming left V 7 bases short and J 0 bases short, with 13 bases between. The CDR3 is made up of 14 amino acids. The CDR3 region has the DNA TGCAGCGCTAGACCTCTTAGCTCCTACAATGAGCAGTTCTTC. The encoded protein is CSARPLSSYNEQFF.

The rearrangement uses TRBV7-9 and TRBJ2-1; 13 bases agree with TRBD2. CDR1 and CDR2 from the germline V gene are SEHNR and FQNEAQ (reference sequence). The CDR3 sequence is 16 residues long. Trimming cost V 5 bases and J 12 bases; bases outside gene matches: 13. The CDR3 loop reads CASSEPTSGRLEGQFF. CDR3 in DNA: TGTGCCAGCAGCGAACCGACTAGCGGGAGGCTAGAGGGGCAGTTCTTC.

This chain links TRBV6-4 with TRBJ2-3, with 7 bases identical to TRBD2. Germline loops: CDR1 MRHNA, CDR2 SNTAGT. Trimming removed 3 bases from V and 6 bases from J; junction bases left unmatched: 9. This CDR3 spans 15 amino acids. The chain's CDR3 is CASSETGGRLDTQYF. DNA for the CDR3: TGTGCCAGCAGTGAAACCGGCGGGAGATTGGATACGCAGTATTTT.

The rearrangement joins TRBV5-8 to TRBJ1-5; weak D call: TRBD1 (5 bases). The ends were cut back, 5 bases at V and 4 bases at J, with 16 bases in the middle. This CDR3 contains 15 residues. Germline CDR1 SGHTS, CDR2 YDEGEE. Here the CDR3 DNA reads TGTGCCAGCAGTTCGACCGTGGGGGGGAATCAGCCCCAGCATTTT. Residues: CASSSTVGGNQPQHF.

The chain combines TRBV5-1 with TRBJ2-1; TRBD1 agrees at 9 bases. Germline CDR1 SGHRS, CDR2 YFSETQ. The V segment lost 7 bases and the J segment 6 bases; nucleotides outside the gene matches: 8. This CDR3 is built from 14 residues. Written as DNA, the CDR3 is TGCGCCAGCTTCTGGAGGGACAGGGTCAATGAGCAGTTCTTC. Encoded protein: CASFWRDRVNEQFF.

This rearrangement joins TRBV6-1 to TRBJ1-3; no clear D. The CDR3 spans 17 residues. Germline loops: CDR1 MNHNS, CDR2 SASEGT. V lost 0 bases, J lost 3 bases, and 15 bases lay in between. In DNA, the CDR3 is TGTGCCAGCAGTGAAGCCTTGTGGCGGATGGATGGAAACACCATATATTTT. Amino acid sequence: CASSEALWRMDGNTIYF.

This clone was detected once. This chain links TRBV11-2 with TRBJ2-1; 7 nucleotides align to TRBD2. The CDR3 loop spans 14 amino acids. The V gene's germline CDR1 is SGHAT and CDR2 FQNNGV. Trimming removed 5 bases from V and 2 bases from J; junction bases left unmatched: 3. The CDR3 loop reads CASSPSGAYNEQFF. Written as DNA, the CDR3 is TGTGCCAGCAGCCCGAGCGGGGCCTACAATGAGCAGTTCTTC.

The V call is TRBV9, the J call TRBJ2-3; 7 bases are a match to TRBD2. CDR3 length: 18 residues. Germline-derived CDR1 and CDR2 are SGDLS and YYNGEE. Unmatched junction bases numbered 11, after V lost 1 base and J lost 0 bases. CDR3 DNA: TGTGCCAGCAGCGTACTGCTTAGCGGGCCCTCTAGCACAGATACGCAGTATTTT. Protein: CASSVLLSGPSSTDTQYF.

A note on this clone: Other DNA sequences in the sample encode the same CDR3. The rearrangement uses TRBV28 and TRBJ1-1; D remains unclear. Germline loops: CDR1 MDHEN, CDR2 SYDVKM. The CDR3 totals 13 residues. The germline V and J ends were trimmed by 5 bases and 5 bases, with 12 bases remaining between them. The CDR3 sequence is CASSLWAGTEAFF. CDR3 coding DNA: TGTGCCAGCAGTCTTTGGGCGGGTACTGAAGCTTTCTTT. The whole variable domain, filled in from reference TRBV28 and TRBJ1-1, reads DVKVTQSSRYLVKRTGEKVFLECVQDMDHENMFWYRQDPGLGLRLIYFSYDVKMKEKGDIPEGYSVSREKKERFSLILESASTNQTSMYLCASSLWAGTEAFFGQGTRLTVV.

This chain connects TRBV29-1 to TRBJ2-1, with a possible D match to TRBD2 (6 bases). Between the trimmed V and J ends, which lost 1 base and 2 bases, there was a span of 12 bases. Germline values: CDR1 SQVTM, CDR2 ANQGSEA. The CDR3 length is 15 residues. For the CDR3, the DNA is TGCAGCGTTGAAGGGCTAGCGAAGACCTACAATGAGCAGTTCTTC. Protein: CSVEGLAKTYNEQFF.

This clone was observed a few times. This sequence joins TRBV9 and TRBJ1-1; no clear D. The CDR3 totals 13 residues. Germline CDR1 SGDLS, CDR2 YYNGEE. V lost 0 bases, J lost 4 bases, and 7 bases lay in between. CDR3 bases: TGTGCCAGCAGCGTAGTTCAGGCCACTGAAGCTTTCTTT. It yields the protein CASSVVQATEAFF.

The chain joins TRBV2 to TRBJ2-2; 10 nucleotides match TRBD2. The CDR3 totals 15 residues. V lost 6 bases and J lost 3; bases outside the gene matches: 4. Germline assignment: CDR1 SNHLY and CDR2 FYNNEI. CDR3 region: CASRSGLAYTGELFF. The CDR3 nucleotides are TGTGCCAGCAGGTCGGGACTAGCGTACACCGGGGAGCTGTTTTTT.

Of note for this clone: A far larger clone is one base from this, pointing to a likely read error. The V call is TRBV9, the J call TRBJ2-3; 10 bases line up with TRBD2. The length of the CDR3 is 18 residues. Looked up from germline, CDR1 is SGDLS and CDR2 is YYNGEE. CDR3 bases: TGTGTCAGCAGCGAATCAAGCGGGAGGGCCATTTTAACAGATACGCAGTATTTT. It codes for CVSSESSGRAILTDTQYF.

The chain links TRBV9 to TRBJ1-2; TRBD1 agrees at 7 bases. CDR3 size: 16 residues. Germline-derived CDR1 and CDR2 are SGDLS and YYNGEE. Trimming cost V 0 bases and J 0 bases; bases outside gene matches: 5. The CDR3 nucleotides are TGTGCCAGCAGCGTAGGAATCCAGGGGGCTAACTATGGCTACACCTTC. Protein sequence: CASSVGIQGANYGYTF.

The V gene is TRBV6-1, the J gene TRBJ1-4, with TRBD1 matching over 7 bases. CDR1 and CDR2 (germline): MNHNS, SASEGT. The CDR3 totals 15 residues. Unmatched junction bases numbered 5, after V lost 7 bases and J lost 0 bases. The CDR3 coding sequence is TGTGCCAGCACCCCAGGGGGGGCAACTAATGAAAAACTGTTTTTT. Translated: CASTPGGATNEKLFF.

This clone has only one observation. The V call is TRBV14, the J call TRBJ1-2; TRBD1 matches 8 bases. From germline, CDR1 is SGHDN and CDR2 FVKESK. Trimming took 0 bases from V and 3 from J; bases not matched to a gene: 3. This CDR3 has 15 amino acids. The CDR3 nucleotides read TGTGCCAGCAGCCAAGAGGGGGACAGGTACTATGGCTACACCTTC. It codes for CASSQEGDRYYGYTF.

The rearrangement joins TRBV11-3 to TRBJ2-1; no definite D call. Trimming shortened V by 5 bases and J by 3 bases, and 8 bases separated the two germline ends. The CDR3 is made up of 13 amino acids. Germline CDR1 reads SGHNT; CDR2 reads YENEEA. CDR3 coding DNA: TGTGCCAGCAGCCGAGGTATCTACAATGAGCAGTTCTTC. This sequence encodes CASSRGIYNEQFF.

The chain employs TRBV4-3 and TRBJ2-7; TRBD1 or TRBD2 may be the D gene (5 bases each). CDR3 size: 15 residues. V lost 2 bases and J 3 bases, leaving 14 bases between the germline ends. Germline CDR1 is LGHNA and CDR2 is YSLEER. CDR3 DNA sequence: TGCGCCAGCAGCCAATCCCGGGACCGGGTCTACGAGCAGTACTTC. The encoded protein is CASSQSRDRVYEQYF.

This chain uses TRBV28 with TRBJ1-2; TRBD1 might be the D (6 bases). The CDR3 runs to 14 residues. Germline V gives CDR1 MDHEN, CDR2 SYDVKM. Trimming took 6 bases from V and 8 from J, leaving 19 bases between them. The DNA of the CDR3 is TGTGCCAGCAGGACGGGACATTTCACGGGGGGCTACACCTTC. Translation: CASRTGHFTGGYTF.